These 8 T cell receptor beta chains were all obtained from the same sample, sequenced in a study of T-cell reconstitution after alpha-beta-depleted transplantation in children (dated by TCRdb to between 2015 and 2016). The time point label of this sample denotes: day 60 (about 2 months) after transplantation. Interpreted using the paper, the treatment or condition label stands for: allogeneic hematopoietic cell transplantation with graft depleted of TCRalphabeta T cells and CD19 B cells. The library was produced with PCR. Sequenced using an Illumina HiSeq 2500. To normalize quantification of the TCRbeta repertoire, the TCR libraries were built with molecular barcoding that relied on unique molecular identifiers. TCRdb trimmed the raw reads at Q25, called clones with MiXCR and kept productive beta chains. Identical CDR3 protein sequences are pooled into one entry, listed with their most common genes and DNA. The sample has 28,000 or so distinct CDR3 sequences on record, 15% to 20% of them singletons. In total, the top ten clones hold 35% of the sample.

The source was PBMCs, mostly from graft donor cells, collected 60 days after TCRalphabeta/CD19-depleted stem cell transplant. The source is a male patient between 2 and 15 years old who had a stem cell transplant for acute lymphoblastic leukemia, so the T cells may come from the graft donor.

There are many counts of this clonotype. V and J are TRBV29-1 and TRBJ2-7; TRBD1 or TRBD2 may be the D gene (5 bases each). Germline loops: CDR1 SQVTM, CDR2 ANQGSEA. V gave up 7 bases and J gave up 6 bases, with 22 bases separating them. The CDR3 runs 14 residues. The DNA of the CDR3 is TGCAGCGGTCCCCCGGGACGCCTATCCGTCGAGCAGTACTTC. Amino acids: CSGPPGRLSVEQYF.

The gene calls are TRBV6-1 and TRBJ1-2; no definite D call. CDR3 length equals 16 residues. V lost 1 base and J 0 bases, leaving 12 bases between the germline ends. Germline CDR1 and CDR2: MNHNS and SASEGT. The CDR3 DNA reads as TGTGCCAGCAGTGAAGATGGGGTTTCAGCTAACTATGGCTACACCTTC. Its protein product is CASSEDGVSANYGYTF.

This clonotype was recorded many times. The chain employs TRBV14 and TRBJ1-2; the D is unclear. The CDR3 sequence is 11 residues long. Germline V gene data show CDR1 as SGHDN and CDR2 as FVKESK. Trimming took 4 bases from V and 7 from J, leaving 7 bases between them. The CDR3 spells CASSPGVGYTF. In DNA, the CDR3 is TGTGCCAGCAGCCCCGGCGTTGGCTACACCTTC.

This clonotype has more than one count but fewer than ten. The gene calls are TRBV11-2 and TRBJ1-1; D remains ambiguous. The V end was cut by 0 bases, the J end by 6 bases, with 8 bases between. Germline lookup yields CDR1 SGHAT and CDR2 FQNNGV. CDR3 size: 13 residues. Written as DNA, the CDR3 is TGTGCCAGCAGCTTAGATAGGAGGGCTGAAGCTTTCTTT. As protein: CASSLDRRAEAFF. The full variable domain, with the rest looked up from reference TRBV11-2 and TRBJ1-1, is EAGVAQSPRYKIIEKRQSVAFWCNPISGHATLYWYQQILGQGPKLLIQFQNNGVVDDSQLPKDRFSAERLKGVDSTLKIQPAKLEDSAVYLCASSLDRRAEAFFGQGTRLTVV.

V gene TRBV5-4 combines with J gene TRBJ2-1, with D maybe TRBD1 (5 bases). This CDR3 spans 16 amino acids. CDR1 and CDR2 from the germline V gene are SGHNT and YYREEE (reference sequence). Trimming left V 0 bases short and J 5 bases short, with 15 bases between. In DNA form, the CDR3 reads TGTGCCAGCAGCTTGGTTGTGGGGCCGACGCACAATGAGCAGTTCTTC. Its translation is CASSLVVGPTHNEQFF.

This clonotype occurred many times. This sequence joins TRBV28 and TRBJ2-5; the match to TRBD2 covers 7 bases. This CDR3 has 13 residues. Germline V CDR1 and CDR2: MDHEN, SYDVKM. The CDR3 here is CPQGAGVGETQYF. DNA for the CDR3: TGTCCCCAAGGGGCGGGAGTGGGGGAGACCCAGTACTTC.

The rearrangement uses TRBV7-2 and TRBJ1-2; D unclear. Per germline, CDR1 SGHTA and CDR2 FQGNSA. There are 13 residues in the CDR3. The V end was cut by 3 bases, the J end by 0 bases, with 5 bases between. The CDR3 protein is CASSFGANYGYTF. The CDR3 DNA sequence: TGTGCCAGCAGCTTTGGGGCTAACTATGGCTACACCTTC.

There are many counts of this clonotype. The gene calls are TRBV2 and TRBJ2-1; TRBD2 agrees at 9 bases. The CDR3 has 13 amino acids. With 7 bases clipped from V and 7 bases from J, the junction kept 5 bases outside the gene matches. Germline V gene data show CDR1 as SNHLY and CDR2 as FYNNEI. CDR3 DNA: TGTGCCAGCACCGGGACTAGCTATAATGAGCAGTTCTTC. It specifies CASTGTSYNEQFF.